One sample yielded the 24 T cell receptor beta chains listed below, sequenced in a study of shared clonotypes between healthy human individuals. Some clones are missing from TCRdb's copy, which holds only in-frame ones; the method was immunoSEQ multiplex PCR. In the table there are about 2.3 million clones, 85% to 95% of which are singletons. The sequencing input was naive CD4+ T cells from PBMCs. Regarding subset: CD45RA+ positively selected. The receptors here all came from a young man in good health. Some clones in this sample may be carry-over from other donors' samples.

About this clone itself: The same CDR3 can be traced to other DNA sequences in this sample. The J gene is TRBJ2-4, the V gene TRBV30; tentatively, D is TRBD1 or TRBD2 (5 bases each). This CDR3 is 13 amino acids long. The ends were cut back, 4 bases at V and 0 bases at J, with 7 bases in the middle. Germline-derived CDR1 and CDR2 are GTSNPN and SVGIG (reference sequence). The CDR3 region has the DNA TGTGCCTGGACGGGGCTAGCCAAAAACATTCAGTACTTC. Its protein product is CAWTGLAKNIQYF.

Note on this clone: In the same sample, other DNA sequences code for this CDR3. The chain is built from TRBV11-2 and TRBJ2-7, with D maybe TRBD1 (5 bases). Between the trimmed V and J ends, which lost 1 base and 3 bases, there was a span of 7 bases. This CDR3 contains 13 residues. Germline V gives CDR1 SGHAT, CDR2 FQNNGV. CDR3 nucleotides: TGTGCCAGCAGCTTAGGCAGGGACTACGAGCAGTACTTC. This sequence encodes CASSLGRDYEQYF. Filled out from reference TRBV11-2 and TRBJ2-7, the complete variable domain reads EAGVAQSPRYKIIEKRQSVAFWCNPISGHATLYWYQQILGQGPKLLIQFQNNGVVDDSQLPKDRFSAERLKGVDSTLKIQPAKLEDSAVYLCASSLGRDYEQYFGPGTRLTVT.

This chain joins TRBV5-1 and TRBJ2-1, with 7 bases lining up with TRBD1. Germline CDR1 reads SGHRS; CDR2 reads YFSETQ. With 5 bases clipped from V and 2 bases from J, the junction kept 4 bases outside the gene matches. The CDR3 loop spans 14 amino acids. The DNA for the CDR3 is TGCGCCAGCAGACAGGGGTTCCCCTACAATGAGCAGTTCTTC. Protein product: CASRQGFPYNEQFF.

The chain links TRBV27 to TRBJ1-2; D is possibly TRBD1 (6 bases). The CDR3 loop spans 19 amino acids. Per the germline V gene, CDR1 is MNHEY and CDR2 is SMNVEV (reference sequence). The V end lost 5 bases, the J end lost 4 bases, and 29 bases lay between the germline ends. The CDR3 DNA sequence: TGTGCCAGCAGTCCTCAGAGGCGGGGGGCTTCTGTGGCCCTCTATGGCTACACCTTC. Protein sequence: CASSPQRRGASVALYGYTF.

About this clone itself: One junction end does not reproduce the germline sequence, and a read error may be involved. The chain couples TRBV10-3 to TRBJ2-7, with D possibly being TRBD1 or TRBD2 (5 bases each). This CDR3 comprises 13 residues. Germline assignment: CDR1 ENHRY and CDR2 SYGVKD. The CDR3 loop is CANSGGLTYEQYF. CDR3 DNA sequence: TGTGCCAACAGTGGGGGTCTCACCTACGAGCAGTACTTC.

This clone was detected only once. V gene TRBV19 combines with J gene TRBJ2-4, with 9 bases fitting TRBD2. CDR3 length: 15 amino acids. J was trimmed by 0 bases and V by 4 bases; bases with no gene match: 1. Germline V gene lookup returns CDR1 LNHDA and CDR2 SQIVND (reference sequence). The CDR3 reads CASSNSGRAKNIQYF. CDR3 in DNA: TGTGCCAGTAGTAATAGCGGGAGAGCCAAAAACATTCAGTACTTC. Together with reference TRBV19 and TRBJ2-4, the CDR3 gives the full variable domain: DGGITQSPKYLFRKEGQNVTLSCEQNLNHDAMYWYRQDPGQGLRLIYYSQIVNDFQKGDIAEGYSVSREKKESFPLTVTSAQKNPTAFYLCASSNSGRAKNIQYFGAGTRLSVL.

This clone came up once. The CDR3 here is CASSVGGGCNQPQHF. In nucleotides, the CDR3 is TGTGCCAGCAGCGTAGGGGGTGGCTGCAATCAGCCCCAGCATTTT. The V and J genes are TRBV9 and TRBJ1-5; D is ambiguous. Germline V lookup: CDR1 SGDLS, CDR2 YYNGEE. Trimming pared 0 bases from V and 2 bases from J, leaving 9 bases between. This CDR3 contains 15 residues.

This chain connects TRBV19 to TRBJ2-7, with TRBD1 identical over 8 bases. V shed 5 bases, J shed 6 bases, and the junction held 12 bases outside the gene matches. The CDR3 contains 15 residues. In germline, CDR1 is LNHDA, CDR2 SQIVND (reference sequence). The CDR3, as DNA: TGTGCCAGTAGTGCCCGCAGGGGGCTTGCTGCCGAGCAGTACTTC. Protein: CASSARRGLAAEQYF. Supplemented by reference TRBV19 and TRBJ2-7, the full variable domain reads DGGITQSPKYLFRKEGQNVTLSCEQNLNHDAMYWYRQDPGQGLRLIYYSQIVNDFQKGDIAEGYSVSREKKESFPLTVTSAQKNPTAFYLCASSARRGLAAEQYFGPGTRLTVT.

The chain carries TRBV9 and TRBJ2-5; D is ambiguous. CDR3 size: 18 residues. The ends were cut back, 4 bases at V and 3 bases at J, with 25 bases in the middle. Germline values: CDR1 SGDLS, CDR2 YYNGEE. The CDR3 sequence is CASSLTSRVFPTEETQYF. The CDR3 bases are TGTGCCAGCAGCCTGACAAGCCGAGTGTTCCCGACGGAAGAGACCCAGTACTTC.

This clone was detected once. This sequence joins TRBV7-2 and TRBJ2-7; 7 bases line up with TRBD2. V trimming: 4 bases; J trimming: 2 bases; junction bases outside the gene matches: 11. The CDR3 loop spans 16 amino acids. Germline V gene sequence: CDR1 SGHTA, CDR2 FQGNSA. For the CDR3, the DNA is TGTGCCAGCAGCTACCCCGTAGGCGGGAGCCCCTACGAGCAGTACTTC. Its protein product is CASSYPVGGSPYEQYF.

The J gene is TRBJ2-3, the V gene TRBV27; D is undetermined. This CDR3 region has 13 residues. V was cut by 9 bases and J by 1 base, with 11 bases left in between. Germline CDR1 and CDR2: MNHEY and SMNVEV (reference sequence). Here the CDR3 reads CASRRPGTDTQYF. The DNA for the CDR3 is TGTGCCAGTCGTAGGCCAGGCACAGATACGCAGTATTTT.

The V gene is TRBV5-1, the J gene TRBJ2-3, with unresolved D. Trimming stripped 0 bases from V and 4 bases from J, with 9 bases between. The CDR3 sequence is 14 residues long. Germline CDR1 SGHRS, CDR2 YFSETQ. The CDR3 region has the DNA TGCGCCAGCAGCTTGGATCCGGGTCCAGATACGCAGTATTTT. It is translated as CASSLDPGPDTQYF.

This chain uses TRBV6-1 with TRBJ1-4; the match to TRBD1 covers 9 bases. The J segment lost 8 bases and the V segment lost 8 bases, leaving 9 bases of the junction unmatched. Germline CDR1 is MNHNS and CDR2 is SASEGT. The CDR3 loop spans 14 amino acids. CDR3 region: CASSGQGGYEKLFF. CDR3 nucleotide sequence: TGTGCCAGCTCGGGACAGGGCGGTTACGAAAAACTGTTTTTT.

This chain joins TRBV28 and TRBJ2-7; 8 nucleotides line up with TRBD1. CDR3 length: 15 amino acids. V lost 5 bases, J lost 6 bases, and 12 bases stayed unmatched. Germline V lookup: CDR1 MDHEN, CDR2 SYDVKM. CDR3 residues: CASSPPGTGRGEQYF. The CDR3 nucleotides read TGTGCCAGCAGTCCTCCCGGGACAGGTCGCGGCGAGCAGTACTTC.

The chain is built from TRBV29-1 and TRBJ2-1, with D uncertain. V shed 5 bases and J shed 7 bases, with 12 bases lying between them. This CDR3 is built from 12 residues. Germline values: CDR1 SQVTM, CDR2 ANQGSEA. In DNA, the CDR3 is TGCAGCGTTAGACCGGGTTATAATGAGCAGTTCTTC. Its protein product is CSVRPGYNEQFF.

The V gene is TRBV30, the J gene TRBJ2-5, with D perhaps TRBD2 (6 bases). This CDR3 comprises 14 residues. The ends were cut back, 0 bases at V and 6 bases at J, with 14 bases in the middle. Germline V gives CDR1 GTSNPN, CDR2 SVGIG (reference sequence). DNA for the CDR3: TGTGCCTGGAGTGTAGGAGGGTCCGAAAAGACCCAGTACTTC. It is translated as CAWSVGGSEKTQYF.

The chain carries TRBV4-2 and TRBJ2-7, with 8 bases lining up with TRBD2. After removal of 5 bases from V and 7 bases from J, the junction contained 13 bases not matched to a gene. The CDR3 has 15 residues. Germline CDR1 and CDR2: LGHNA and YNFKEQ. The CDR3 here is CASSLPGAGVSEQYF. CDR3 bases: TGTGCCAGCAGCTTGCCCGGAGCGGGAGTATCGGAGCAGTACTTC.

About this clone: Other DNA variants within this sample encode the same CDR3. J is TRBJ2-7 and V is TRBV5-1, with a possible D match to TRBD2 (5 bases). V was trimmed by 0 bases and J by 0 bases, leaving 10 bases between them. The germline CDR1 and CDR2 sequences are SGHRS and YFSETQ. This CDR3 is 15 amino acids long. CDR3 sequence: CASSLAAGSSYEQYF. The CDR3 bases are TGCGCCAGCAGCTTGGCCGCGGGCAGCTCCTACGAGCAGTACTTC.

This chain links TRBV4-2 with TRBJ2-2; D tentatively fits TRBD1 or TRBD2 (6 bases each). The V and J ends lost 4 bases and 4 bases respectively, with 16 bases between them. Germline assignment: CDR1 LGHNA and CDR2 YNFKEQ. This CDR3 contains 16 residues. The CDR3 region has the DNA TGTGCCAGCAGCCCCCGGGGGCAGGGAAGCACCGGGGAGCTGTTTTTT. This translates into CASSPRGQGSTGELFF.

This chain links TRBV6-5 with TRBJ2-7; no clear D. The CDR3 consists of 14 residues. CDR1 is MNHEY, CDR2 SVGAGI, per germline. V gave up 6 bases and J gave up 2 bases, with 14 bases separating them. In nucleotides, the CDR3 is TGTGCCAGCAGCTTTATCGGAGCCGCCTACGAGCAGTACTTC. Protein product: CASSFIGAAYEQYF.

The chain employs TRBV19 and TRBJ2-5, with unresolved D. Between the trimmed V and J ends, which lost 1 base and 5 bases, there was a span of 14 bases. Germline CDR1 is LNHDA and CDR2 is SQIVND (reference sequence). The CDR3 contains 15 residues. The CDR3 region is CASSIGAAYRETQYF. The CDR3 DNA reads as TGTGCCAGTAGTATAGGGGCAGCCTATCGGGAGACCCAGTACTTC. Together with reference TRBV19 and TRBJ2-5, the CDR3 gives the full variable domain: DGGITQSPKYLFRKEGQNVTLSCEQNLNHDAMYWYRQDPGQGLRLIYYSQIVNDFQKGDIAEGYSVSREKKESFPLTVTSAQKNPTAFYLCASSIGAAYRETQYFGPGTRLLVL.

This chain links TRBV28 with TRBJ1-1, with unresolved D. Trimming took 6 bases from V and 0 from J, leaving 5 bases between them. This CDR3 has 12 amino acids. Germline V gene sequence: CDR1 MDHEN, CDR2 SYDVKM. CDR3 loop: CASRLMNTEAFF. For the CDR3, the DNA is TGTGCCAGCAGACTCATGAACACTGAAGCTTTCTTT.

This clone was seen just once. This sample also contains other DNA sequences that code for the same CDR3. The genes are TRBV28 and TRBJ1-2; 10 bases are shared with TRBD1. This CDR3 is 14 amino acids long. With V trimmed by 4 bases and J by 7 bases, 6 bases remained unmatched. Germline CDR1 and CDR2: MDHEN and SYDVKM. CDR3 residues: CASSSGQGSGGYTF. In DNA, the CDR3 is TGTGCCAGCAGTTCGGGACAGGGGAGTGGTGGCTACACCTTC.

CDR3 amino acids: CASSRLAARTDTQYF. The CDR3 coding sequence is TGTGCCAGCAGCCGTCTAGCTGCGCGGACAGATACGCAGTATTTT. The chain couples TRBV5-6 to TRBJ2-3; D possibly corresponds to TRBD2 (5 bases). With 4 bases removed from V and 3 bases from J, the gap between germline ends came to 15 bases. The CDR3 has 15 residues. From germline, CDR1 is SGHDT and CDR2 YYEEEE.